The rows below give T cell receptor beta chains drawn from one sample of a study of beta chain features in type 1 diabetes. Generated by immunoSEQ multiplex PCR, the TCRdb table keeps only in-frame clones and is missing some. The sample yields under 400,000 clones, approximately 15% seen once. The sample taken for sequencing was central memory CD4+ T cells from blood. The receptor set was obtained from a man under 40 in good health. Each CDR3 is given with its conserved first and last residue. The order of the fields is clone size, D gene, J gene, CDR3 length, V gene, CDR3 protein, CDR3 DNA. The D gene is left open where the match is weak. For some rows the clone size is stated as once, few or many, or as a class when expanded; others skip it.

clone_size: few
d_call: NA
j_call: TRBJ1-1
cdr3_length: 14
v_call: TRBV4-3
cdr3_aa: CASSQVERGTEAFF
cdr3_nt: TGCGCCAGCAGCCAAGTTGAAAGGGGGACTGAAGCTTTCTTT

clone_size: NA
d_call: NA
j_call: TRBJ2-2
cdr3_length: 16
v_call: TRBV4-1
cdr3_aa: CASSQEASRLTGELFF
cdr3_nt: TGCGCCAGCAGCCAAGAAGCCTCTAGACTCACCGGGGAGCTGTTTTTT

clone_size: few
d_call: TRBD2
j_call: TRBJ2-7
cdr3_length: 13
v_call: TRBV7-2
cdr3_aa: CASSLRGEYEQYF
cdr3_nt: TGTGCCAGCAGCTTACGGGGGGAGTACGAGCAGTACTTC

clone_size: few
d_call: TRBD1
j_call: TRBJ1-5
cdr3_length: 14
v_call: TRBV6-6
cdr3_aa: CASSSQTGVQPQHF
cdr3_nt: TGTGCCAGCAGTTCCCAGACAGGGGTTCAGCCCCAGCATTTT

clone_size: NA
d_call: NA
j_call: TRBJ2-5
cdr3_length: 13
v_call: TRBV5-4
cdr3_aa: CASSLVGRETQYF
cdr3_nt: TGTGCCAGCAGCTTGGTGGGGCGGGAGACCCAGTACTTC

clone_size: NA
d_call: NA
j_call: TRBJ2-2
cdr3_length: 12
v_call: TRBV7-9
cdr3_aa: CASSPRGLELFF
cdr3_nt: TGTGCCAGCAGCCCCCGGGGGCTTGAGCTGTTTTTT

clone_size: NA
d_call: NA
j_call: TRBJ2-1
cdr3_length: 15
v_call: TRBV4-3
cdr3_aa: CASSQDPRSYNEQFF
cdr3_nt: TGCGCCAGCAGCCAAGACCCACGCTCCTACAATGAGCAGTTCTTC

clone_size: NA
d_call: TRBD1
j_call: TRBJ2-2
cdr3_length: 14
v_call: TRBV6-1
cdr3_aa: CASRDRAQHGELFF
cdr3_nt: TGTGCCAGCAGGGACAGGGCTCAACACGGGGAGCTGTTTTTT

clone_size: many
d_call: NA
j_call: TRBJ1-4
cdr3_length: 12
v_call: TRBV10-3
cdr3_aa: CAIGQVNEKLFF
cdr3_nt: TGTGCCATCGGGCAGGTGAATGAAAAACTGTTTTTT

clone_size: NA
d_call: NA
j_call: TRBJ2-1
cdr3_length: 17
v_call: TRBV27
cdr3_aa: CASSPNVWGGPHNEQFF
cdr3_nt: TGTGCCAGCAGCCCCAATGTGTGGGGGGGGCCCCACAATGAGCAGTTCTTC

clone_size: many
d_call: TRBD1
j_call: TRBJ2-5
cdr3_length: 15
v_call: TRBV7-7
cdr3_aa: CASSFGTGRLETQYF
cdr3_nt: TGTGCCAGCAGCTTCGGGACAGGGCGGTTAGAGACCCAGTACTTC

clone_size: NA
d_call: NA
j_call: TRBJ1-2
cdr3_length: 13
v_call: TRBV7-9
cdr3_aa: CASSFRSIYGYTF
cdr3_nt: TGTGCCAGCAGCTTCCGCAGTATCTATGGCTACACCTTC

clone_size: NA
d_call: NA
j_call: TRBJ1-5
cdr3_length: 14
v_call: TRBV6-6
cdr3_aa: CASRLTGGNQPQHF
cdr3_nt: TGTGCCAGCAGACTCACCGGGGGCAATCAGCCCCAGCATTTT

clone_size: NA
d_call: NA
j_call: TRBJ1-1
cdr3_length: 12
v_call: TRBV10-3
cdr3_aa: CAISESSGEAFF
cdr3_nt: TGTGCCATCAGTGAGTCTTCGGGGGAAGCTTTCTTT